This T cell receptor beta chain was recovered during a study of T cell repertoires in cytomegalovirus infection. Turning to the study itself: Shared public TCR beta signatures pointed to both CMV infection and a matching HLA type. Study-level points and caveats: It was HLA-C-restricted CMV-specific TCR beta clonotypes that dominated the response ex vivo. Of the TCR beta families, the public ones yielded a cumulative frequency that identified carriers of CMV plus the relevant HLA.

TCRdb itself ran the reads through MiXCR, one entry per CDR3 protein. Of under 200,000 distinct CDR3 sequences listed, 17% are singletons. V gave up 5 bases and J gave up 5 bases, with 15 bases separating them. Germline V gives CDR1 MGHDK, CDR2 SYGVNS. The CDR3 is 15 residues long. This clonotype was counted between two and nine times. Its antigen is undetermined. What was sequenced was CD8+ T cells from PBMCs. The gene calls are TRBV25-1 and TRBJ2-2, with D uncertain. This receptor was taken from a human donor in good health (CMV status not recorded). Some clones in this sample may be carry-over from other donors' samples. The CDR3 region is CASSNLRESTGELFF. CDR3 DNA: TGTGCCAGCAGTAACCTGCGAGAGAGTACCGGGGAGCTGTTTTTT.